These 32 T cell receptor beta chains were all obtained from the same sample, sequenced in a study of regulatory T cells in long-lasting Graves disease. Time point in this sample: newly diagnosed GD, antithyroid drugs for less than 3 months. Isolated PBMC RNA provided the starting material for the TCR library. Researchers made TCR beta libraries by using iRepertoire HTBI primers and running Arm-PCR on CDR3 regions. Each CDR3 protein is one row after TCRdb ran MiXCR on the multiplex PCR reads. The sample has about 470,000 distinct CDR3 sequences; 15% to 20% are singletons. This sample also appeared in a second study, on T cells in Graves' hyperthyroidism and ophthalmopathy.

The specimen was peripheral blood mononuclear cells (PBMCs), collected at new diagnosis, from a patient treated with antithyroid drugs. The receptors derive from a man in his forties with Graves disease.

This clonotype was detected once. V is TRBV6-2 or TRBV6-3 and J is TRBJ2-3; 7 bases agree with TRBD1. The CDR3 contains 11 residues. J gave up 6 bases and V 11 bases, and 5 bases lay outside the gene matches. Germline assignment: CDR1 MNHEY and CDR2 SVGEGT. CDR3 coding DNA: TGTGCCGCCTTCAGGGGGGATACGCAGTATTTT. Its translation is CAAFRGDTQYF.

This clonotype appeared many times. The genes are TRBV18 and TRBJ2-7; maybe TRBD1 (6 bases). Per germline, CDR1 KGHSH and CDR2 LQKENI. CDR3 length equals 12 residues. V was shortened by 6 bases and J by 5 bases, with 11 bases between the two germline ends. The CDR3 nucleotides are TGTGCCAGCTCCGTTGAGGGGGACGAGCAGTACTTC. This codes for CASSVEGDEQYF.

This clonotype was seen a few times. The chain uses TRBV28 and TRBJ2-5, with 7 bases lining up with TRBD1. Germline trimming cut 5 bases from V and 2 bases from J; bases unmatched to any gene: 8. Germline assignment: CDR1 MDHEN and CDR2 SYDVKM. The CDR3 runs 15 residues. The CDR3 DNA is TGTGCCAGCAGTCCAGGGGGACACGTACAAGAGACCCAGTACTTC. It encodes CASSPGGHVQETQYF.

In its sample, this clonotype was seen many times. The chain is built from TRBV7-9 and TRBJ2-7; 12 bases fit TRBD2. CDR3 size: 21 residues. Germline CDR1 SEHNR, CDR2 FQNEAQ (reference sequence). V trimming: 4 bases; J trimming: 4 bases; junction bases outside the gene matches: 23. The CDR3 loop is CASSSLAGGPVSGNIGYEQYF. The CDR3 coding sequence is TGTGCCAGCAGCTCCCTAGCGGGAGGGCCGGTATCAGGTAATATTGGGTACGAGCAGTACTTC.

For this clonotype: A clone one base away is much larger, so this may be a read error. The chain has TRBV7-2 and TRBJ2-1, with TRBD2 matching over 8 bases. V trimming: 5 bases; J trimming: 13 bases; junction bases outside the gene matches: 28. This CDR3 region has 19 residues. From germline, CDR1 is SGHTA and CDR2 FQGNSA. CDR3 in amino acids: CASSLLATGLTSGGETQFF. CDR3 bases: TGTGCCAGCAGCCTCCTGGCGACAGGACTTACTAGCGGCGGGGAGACCCAGTTCTTC.

This clonotype was counted at least ten times. Sequence at one end of the junction differs from germline and may be a read error. The chain employs TRBV2 and TRBJ2-5, with TRBD2 matching 9 bases. The CDR3 has 14 residues. Germline CDR1 SNHLY, CDR2 FYNNEI. CDR3 residues: CASSKAGGSETQYF. CDR3 sequence (DNA): TGTGCCAGCAGTAAAGCGGGAGGTTCGGAGACCCAGTACTTC.

The chain combines TRBV20-1 with TRBJ2-2, with 8 bases aligning to TRBD1. Per germline, CDR1 DFQATT and CDR2 SNEGSKA (reference sequence). The CDR3 contains 17 residues. With V trimmed by 3 bases and J by 0 bases, 9 bases remained unmatched. The CDR3 is CSASPLTGATNTGELFF. The CDR3 coding sequence is TGCAGTGCTAGTCCCCTGACAGGGGCCACGAACACCGGGGAGCTGTTTTTT.

Worth noting for this clonotype: A much larger clone sits a single nucleotide away, making a read error possible. V gene TRBV6-1 combines with J gene TRBJ2-1; 12 bases fit TRBD2. The CDR3 runs to 17 residues. V gave up 7 bases and J gave up 0 bases; unmatched junction bases: 7. The germline V gene has CDR1 MNHNS and CDR2 SASEGT. This chain's CDR3 is CASKARTSGISYNEQFF. The CDR3 coding sequence is TGTGCCAGCAAGGCGCGGACTAGCGGGATCTCCTACAATGAGCAGTTCTTC.

Ten or more counts support this clonotype. The CDR3 bases are TGTGCCAGCAGTGCCGGGACACGAGAGACCCAGTACTTC. Translated, it gives CASSAGTRETQYF. The V and J genes are TRBV7-9 and TRBJ2-1; D is possibly TRBD1 (6 bases). The closer fit of TRBJ2-5 to the DNA end suggests the J call may be wrong. CDR1 SEHNR and CDR2 FQNEAQ come from the germline V gene (reference sequence). The CDR3 totals 13 residues.

At least ten counts were recorded for this clonotype. The chain is built from TRBV30 and TRBJ2-7, with D maybe TRBD1 (5 bases). Germline CDR1 and CDR2: GTSNPN and SVGIG (reference sequence). The CDR3 spans 11 residues. Trimming pared 4 bases from V and 7 bases from J, leaving 11 bases between. The CDR3 loop reads CAWTGYGEQYF. CDR3 nucleotide sequence: TGTGCCTGGACAGGGTATGGTGAGCAGTACTTC.

This clonotype has more than one count but fewer than ten. A much larger clone lies a single base off, so this may be a read error. The chain links TRBV3-1 to TRBJ2-1; the D gene is possibly TRBD1 (6 bases). V lost 4 bases to trimming and J lost 0 bases, with 10 bases between them. CDR1 and CDR2 (germline): LGHDT, YNNKEL (reference sequence). CDR3 length equals 15 residues. This chain's CDR3 is CASSRTAVSYNEQFF. The CDR3 DNA reads as TGTGCCAGCAGCCGGACAGCGGTCTCCTACAATGAGCAGTTCTTC.

The chain is built from TRBV6-4 and TRBJ2-3; TRBD1 matches at 8 bases. The CDR3 loop spans 16 amino acids. V trimming: 4 bases; J trimming: 5 bases; junction bases outside the gene matches: 11. The germline V gene has CDR1 MRHNA and CDR2 SNTAGT. CDR3 sequence: CASSVQGEGGRDTQYF. The CDR3, as DNA: TGTGCCAGCAGTGTACAGGGGGAAGGGGGCAGAGATACGCAGTATTTT.

This clonotype occurred many times. J is TRBJ2-2 and V is TRBV30; possible D gene TRBD2, 5 bases. The CDR3 covers 15 residues. Looked up from germline, CDR1 is GTSNPN and CDR2 is SVGIG (reference sequence). V was clipped by 0 bases and J by 3 bases, with 11 bases between them. The chain's CDR3 is CAWSVIAGYTGELFF. For the CDR3, the DNA is TGTGCCTGGAGTGTAATCGCGGGCTACACCGGGGAGCTGTTTTTT.

This clonotype was detected many times. The gene calls are TRBV6-1 and TRBJ1-2; no clear D gene. Germline V gene lookup returns CDR1 MNHNS and CDR2 SASEGT. V was pared by 10 bases and J by 5 bases, with 14 bases between. The CDR3 has 12 amino acids. The CDR3 nucleotides are TGTGCCACCTCGGTATCCTCGTATGGCTACACCTTC. It encodes CATSVSSYGYTF.

This clonotype was detected a few times. Here the CDR3 reads CASSDFRETGELFF. CDR3 DNA sequence: TGTGCCAGTAGTGACTTCAGGGAGACCGGGGAGCTGTTTTTT. The V gene is TRBV19, the J gene TRBJ2-2; D possibly uses TRBD1 or TRBD2 (5 bases each). V lost 5 bases, J lost 5 bases, and 12 bases lay in between. This CDR3 has 14 amino acids. Germline CDR1 is LNHDA and CDR2 is SQIVND (reference sequence).

A few counts support this clonotype. The J gene is TRBJ2-7, the V gene TRBV20-1; D is possibly TRBD2 (6 bases). Germline V CDR1 and CDR2: DFQATT, SNEGSKA (reference sequence). CDR3 size: 14 residues. V gave up 0 bases and J gave up 0 bases, with 9 bases separating them. Here the CDR3 reads CSARDRLGSYEQYF. In DNA form, the CDR3 reads TGCAGTGCTAGAGATCGACTAGGCTCCTACGAGCAGTACTTC.

This clonotype was counted at least ten times. The chain recombines TRBV9 with TRBJ2-1; no clear D gene. The V and J ends lost 6 bases and 4 bases respectively, with 14 bases between them. Germline loops: CDR1 SGDLS, CDR2 YYNGEE. There are 14 residues in the CDR3. The CDR3: CASNRRWTYNEQFF. The CDR3 DNA reads as TGTGCCAGCAACCGTAGATGGACGTACAATGAGCAGTTCTTC.

This clonotype has a count of ten or more. CDR3 in amino acids: CASSLASGSTYEQYF. In nucleotides, the CDR3 is TGTGCCAGCAGCTTAGCCTCGGGATCCACCTACGAGCAGTACTTC. This rearrangement joins TRBV7-2 to TRBJ2-7, with D possibly TRBD2 on 5 matching bases. From germline, CDR1 is SGHTA and CDR2 FQGNSA. The length of the CDR3 is 15 residues. The V and J ends lost 0 bases and 2 bases respectively, with 11 bases between them.

This chain links TRBV28 with TRBJ1-2, with D possibly matching TRBD1 (5 bases). Germline V gives CDR1 MDHEN, CDR2 SYDVKM. The germline V and J ends were trimmed by 3 bases and 8 bases, with 10 bases remaining between them. The CDR3 consists of 12 residues. The CDR3 loop reads CASSFGGGGYTF. CDR3 in DNA: TGTGCCAGCAGTTTCGGGGGGGGGGGCTACACCTTC.

This clonotype came up many times. This chain links TRBV3-1 with TRBJ1-2; 7 nucleotides match TRBD1. J was trimmed by 6 bases and V by 5 bases; bases with no gene match: 9. The CDR3 covers 14 residues. Germline assignment: CDR1 LGHDT and CDR2 YNNKEL (reference sequence). The CDR3 sequence: CASSDRTGVNGYTF. DNA of the CDR3: TGTGCCAGCAGCGACCGCACAGGGGTAAATGGCTACACCTTC.

This clonotype was picked up a small number of times. This chain uses TRBV6-2 or TRBV6-3 with TRBJ2-1; tentatively, D is TRBD2 (6 bases). The CDR3 is 16 residues long. V shed 5 bases and J shed 1 base, with 15 bases lying between them. Germline CDR1 and CDR2: MNHEY and SVGEGT. CDR3 bases: TGTGCCAGCAGTGCCCGGGACTCTCGATCCTACAATGAGCAGTTCTTC. Amino acids: CASSARDSRSYNEQFF.

This clonotype was observed a handful of times. This chain links TRBV5-4 with TRBJ2-3; 9 positions match TRBD1. The V gene end was trimmed by 5 bases and the J gene end by 6 bases; junction bases not matched to a gene: 7. The CDR3 extends over 14 amino acids. CDR1 is SGHNT and CDR2 is YYREEE in the germline V gene (reference sequence). The CDR3 loop reads CASRPTGGSDTQYF. The CDR3 DNA sequence: TGTGCCAGCAGACCGACAGGGGGAAGTGATACGCAGTATTTT.

This clonotype was counted at least ten times. The chain carries TRBV29-1 and TRBJ2-5, with D perhaps TRBD1 (6 bases). Germline V gene lookup returns CDR1 SQVTM and CDR2 ANQGSEA. CDR3 length: 14 amino acids. V was cut by 4 bases and J by 4 bases, with 16 bases left in between. The CDR3 protein is CSVAAAVGAETQYF. The CDR3 DNA reads TGCAGCGTTGCCGCCGCAGTGGGGGCAGAGACCCAGTACTTC.

The genes are TRBV10-3 and TRBJ2-7; TRBD1 aligns across 9 bases. Germline lookup yields CDR1 ENHRY and CDR2 SYGVKD. This CDR3 is 15 amino acids long. With 2 bases clipped from V and 3 bases from J, the junction kept 5 bases outside the gene matches. The CDR3 reads CAISETGGTDYEQYF. As DNA, the CDR3 is TGTGCCATCAGTGAGACAGGGGGCACAGACTACGAGCAGTACTTC.

This clonotype was found many times. The chain carries TRBV6-1 and TRBJ1-1; D perhaps matches TRBD1 (5 bases). There are 12 residues in the CDR3. Per the germline V gene, CDR1 is MNHNS and CDR2 is SASEGT. Trimming removed 6 bases from V and 4 bases from J, with 9 bases in between. CDR3 nucleotide sequence: TGTGCCAGCAGGGTCGGGGGCACTGAAGCTTTCTTT. Its translation: CASRVGGTEAFF.

V gene TRBV7-9 combines with J gene TRBJ1-4; no clear D gene. This CDR3 has 13 residues. V lost 0 bases to trimming and J lost 6 bases, with 5 bases between them. Looked up from germline, CDR1 is SEHNR and CDR2 is FQNEAQ (reference sequence). The CDR3 loop reads CASSLAGDEKLFF. The CDR3 DNA reads as TGTGCCAGCAGCTTAGCTGGGGATGAAAAACTGTTTTTT. The variable domain in full, completed from reference TRBV7-9 and TRBJ1-4, reads DTGVSQNPRHKITKRGQNVTFRCDPISEHNRLYWYRQTLGQGPEFLTYFQNEAQLEKSRLLSDRFSAERPKGSFSTLEIQRTEQGDSAMYLCASSLAGDEKLFFGSGTQLSVL.

There are many counts of this clonotype. The J gene is TRBJ2-1, the V gene TRBV18; TRBD1 matches at 7 bases. The junction had 2 bases not matched to a gene; V was cut back by 0 bases and J by 3 bases. Germline CDR1 is KGHSH and CDR2 is LQKENI. This CDR3 is 15 amino acids long. The CDR3 region is CASSPPWDSYNEQFF. CDR3 nucleotide sequence: TGTGCCAGCTCACCACCGTGGGACAGCTACAATGAGCAGTTCTTC.

There are a few counts of this clonotype. The rearrangement joins TRBV29-1 to TRBJ1-3, with D possibly TRBD1 on 5 matching bases. Per the germline V gene, CDR1 is SQVTM and CDR2 is ANQGSEA. The CDR3 loop spans 15 amino acids. Trimming took off 6 bases at V and 0 bases at J, with 15 bases between the two ends. The CDR3 nucleotides read TGCAGCGTCGGGGTGGGGACTATCTCTGGAAACACCATATATTTT. As protein: CSVGVGTISGNTIYF.

This clonotype has a handful of counts. V gene TRBV7-9 combines with J gene TRBJ2-5, with 7 positions matching TRBD2. The CDR3 is 18 residues long. Trimming cost V 2 bases and J 4 bases; bases outside gene matches: 16. Germline loops: CDR1 SEHNR, CDR2 FQNEAQ (reference sequence). As DNA, the CDR3 is TGTGCCAGCAGCTTAACCTTAGGGAGGGGCAGACGGGGAGAGACCCAGTACTTC. This sequence encodes CASSLTLGRGRRGETQYF.

There are a few counts of this clonotype. V and J are TRBV11-3 and TRBJ2-5; D may be TRBD1 (5 bases). CDR1 is SGHNT, CDR2 YENEEA, per germline. This CDR3 contains 14 residues. Trimming shortened V by 2 bases and J by 0 bases, and 7 bases separated the two germline ends. DNA for the CDR3: TGTGCCAGCAGCTTACCGGACAACCAAGAGACCCAGTACTTC. Its protein is CASSLPDNQETQYF.

This clonotype was seen at least ten times. The rearrangement joins TRBV20-1 to TRBJ1-4; D call uncertain. Trimming removed 7 bases at V and 7 bases at J, with 10 bases between. Germline V lookup: CDR1 DFQATT, CDR2 SNEGSKA (reference sequence). The CDR3 is made up of 11 amino acids. In DNA, the CDR3 is TGCAGTGTCTTCTTAAGTGAAAAACTGTTTTTT. Translating gives CSVFLSEKLFF.

This clonotype was seen more than once but under ten times. The V and J genes are TRBV29-1 and TRBJ2-5; 11 nucleotides line up with TRBD2. Germline V gene sequence: CDR1 SQVTM, CDR2 ANQGSEA. The CDR3 loop spans 14 amino acids. V was clipped by 4 bases and J by 5 bases; unmatched bases: 6. The CDR3 spells CSVGGLAVEETQYF. The CDR3 DNA reads as TGCAGCGTTGGGGGACTAGCGGTAGAGGAGACCCAGTACTTC.